The next 9 T cell receptor beta chains were all read from a single sample in a study of cytomegalovirus exposure and HLA in healthy donors. The PCR used 60 Vbeta and 13 Jbeta primers. Measured with immunoSEQ multiplex PCR; TCRdb has only the in-frame clones, and not every one. The repertoire holds over 45,000 clones, with roughly four fifths as singletons. What was sequenced was PBMCs. These receptor sequences come from a man aged 30 to 39 in good health and CMV-seronegative.

This clone was seen only once. The chain is built from TRBV7-8 and TRBJ1-5; weak D call: TRBD1 (5 bases). The CDR3 runs to 16 residues. The V gene's germline CDR1 is SGHVS and CDR2 FQNEAQ. V lost 1 base to trimming and J lost 7 bases, with 17 bases between them. CDR3 residues: CASSLEARAGGQPQHF. The CDR3 nucleotides read TGTGCCAGCAGCTTAGAGGCCCGGGCCGGGGGACAGCCCCAGCATTTT. The whole variable domain, filled in from reference TRBV7-8 and TRBJ1-5, reads GAGVSQSPRYKVAKRGQDVALRCDPISGHVSLFWYQQALGQGPEFLTYFQNEAQLDKSGLPSDRFFAERPEGSVSTLKIQRTQQEDSAVYLCASSLEARAGGQPQHFGDGTRLSIL.

The chain recombines TRBV7-2 with TRBJ2-1; D might be TRBD2 (6 bases). This CDR3 spans 15 amino acids. Trimming left V 6 bases short and J 0 bases short, with 12 bases between. Per germline, CDR1 SGHTA and CDR2 FQGNSA. The CDR3 bases are TGTGCCAGCAGACTAGCTTCGTTCTCCTACAATGAGCAGTTCTTC. This sequence encodes CASRLASFSYNEQFF.

V gene TRBV19 combines with J gene TRBJ2-7; D possibly corresponds to TRBD1 (6 bases). Germline CDR1 reads LNHDA; CDR2 reads SQIVND (reference sequence). The CDR3 has 14 amino acids. Trimming took off 4 bases at V and 2 bases at J, with 12 bases between the two ends. As DNA, the CDR3 is TGTGCCAGTAGTAGGGCAGGGGAAACCTACGAGCAGTACTTC. Its protein is CASSRAGETYEQYF.

The chain has TRBV5-1 and TRBJ1-2; 10 nucleotides line up with TRBD1. The length of the CDR3 is 14 residues. V was clipped by 1 base and J by 6 bases; unmatched bases: 3. CDR1 SGHRS and CDR2 YFSETQ come from the germline V gene. The CDR3 region is CASSLFGTGDGYTF. As DNA, the CDR3 is TGCGCCAGCAGCTTGTTTGGGACAGGGGATGGCTACACCTTC.

The chain carries TRBV4-3 and TRBJ2-5; D may be TRBD1 (6 bases). Germline V gene sequence: CDR1 LGHNA, CDR2 YSLEER. The CDR3 contains 14 residues. Between the trimmed V and J ends, which lost 5 bases and 5 bases, there was a span of 15 bases. The CDR3 region has the DNA TGCGCCAGCAGCACCCTTGGGGGCACGGAGACCCAGTACTTC. Translating gives CASSTLGGTETQYF.

This sequence joins TRBV6-1 and TRBJ2-7, with TRBD1 matching over 8 bases. CDR3 length: 13 residues. Germline assignment: CDR1 MNHNS and CDR2 SASEGT. CDR3 residues: CAATDRGTYEQYF. CDR3 bases: TGTGCAGCTACCGACAGGGGTACCTACGAGCAGTACTTC.

V is TRBV25-1 and J is TRBJ2-5, with 7 bases identical to TRBD2. The germline V gene encodes CDR1 MGHDK and CDR2 SYGVNS. This CDR3 is 14 amino acids long. V shed 1 base and J 5 bases; nucleotides not matched to a gene: 4. CDR3: CASSEWEGGETQYF. For the CDR3, the DNA is TGTGCCAGCAGTGAATGGGAGGGAGGGGAGACCCAGTACTTC.

This clone was seen a single time. The same CDR3 can be traced to other DNA sequences in this sample. The rearrangement links TRBV5-4 to TRBJ2-5; a weak D match, TRBD2 (6 bases). The ends were cut back, 4 bases at V and 5 bases at J, with 21 bases in the middle. The CDR3 spans 16 residues. The germline V gene encodes CDR1 SGHNT and CDR2 YYREEE (reference sequence). CDR3 in DNA: TGTGCCAGCAGCAAAGTGGACGGCGGTGGGGGGGAGACCCAGTACTTC. This codes for CASSKVDGGGGETQYF.

This clone was found many times. This chain links TRBV6-4 with TRBJ2-2, with 7 bases fitting TRBD2. This CDR3 has 15 amino acids. Per the germline V gene, CDR1 is MRHNA and CDR2 is SNTAGT. V was clipped by 2 bases and J by 1 base; unmatched bases: 1. The CDR3: CASSDTSVNTGELFF. The DNA for the CDR3 is TGTGCCAGCAGTGACACTAGCGTGAACACCGGGGAGCTGTTTTTT.